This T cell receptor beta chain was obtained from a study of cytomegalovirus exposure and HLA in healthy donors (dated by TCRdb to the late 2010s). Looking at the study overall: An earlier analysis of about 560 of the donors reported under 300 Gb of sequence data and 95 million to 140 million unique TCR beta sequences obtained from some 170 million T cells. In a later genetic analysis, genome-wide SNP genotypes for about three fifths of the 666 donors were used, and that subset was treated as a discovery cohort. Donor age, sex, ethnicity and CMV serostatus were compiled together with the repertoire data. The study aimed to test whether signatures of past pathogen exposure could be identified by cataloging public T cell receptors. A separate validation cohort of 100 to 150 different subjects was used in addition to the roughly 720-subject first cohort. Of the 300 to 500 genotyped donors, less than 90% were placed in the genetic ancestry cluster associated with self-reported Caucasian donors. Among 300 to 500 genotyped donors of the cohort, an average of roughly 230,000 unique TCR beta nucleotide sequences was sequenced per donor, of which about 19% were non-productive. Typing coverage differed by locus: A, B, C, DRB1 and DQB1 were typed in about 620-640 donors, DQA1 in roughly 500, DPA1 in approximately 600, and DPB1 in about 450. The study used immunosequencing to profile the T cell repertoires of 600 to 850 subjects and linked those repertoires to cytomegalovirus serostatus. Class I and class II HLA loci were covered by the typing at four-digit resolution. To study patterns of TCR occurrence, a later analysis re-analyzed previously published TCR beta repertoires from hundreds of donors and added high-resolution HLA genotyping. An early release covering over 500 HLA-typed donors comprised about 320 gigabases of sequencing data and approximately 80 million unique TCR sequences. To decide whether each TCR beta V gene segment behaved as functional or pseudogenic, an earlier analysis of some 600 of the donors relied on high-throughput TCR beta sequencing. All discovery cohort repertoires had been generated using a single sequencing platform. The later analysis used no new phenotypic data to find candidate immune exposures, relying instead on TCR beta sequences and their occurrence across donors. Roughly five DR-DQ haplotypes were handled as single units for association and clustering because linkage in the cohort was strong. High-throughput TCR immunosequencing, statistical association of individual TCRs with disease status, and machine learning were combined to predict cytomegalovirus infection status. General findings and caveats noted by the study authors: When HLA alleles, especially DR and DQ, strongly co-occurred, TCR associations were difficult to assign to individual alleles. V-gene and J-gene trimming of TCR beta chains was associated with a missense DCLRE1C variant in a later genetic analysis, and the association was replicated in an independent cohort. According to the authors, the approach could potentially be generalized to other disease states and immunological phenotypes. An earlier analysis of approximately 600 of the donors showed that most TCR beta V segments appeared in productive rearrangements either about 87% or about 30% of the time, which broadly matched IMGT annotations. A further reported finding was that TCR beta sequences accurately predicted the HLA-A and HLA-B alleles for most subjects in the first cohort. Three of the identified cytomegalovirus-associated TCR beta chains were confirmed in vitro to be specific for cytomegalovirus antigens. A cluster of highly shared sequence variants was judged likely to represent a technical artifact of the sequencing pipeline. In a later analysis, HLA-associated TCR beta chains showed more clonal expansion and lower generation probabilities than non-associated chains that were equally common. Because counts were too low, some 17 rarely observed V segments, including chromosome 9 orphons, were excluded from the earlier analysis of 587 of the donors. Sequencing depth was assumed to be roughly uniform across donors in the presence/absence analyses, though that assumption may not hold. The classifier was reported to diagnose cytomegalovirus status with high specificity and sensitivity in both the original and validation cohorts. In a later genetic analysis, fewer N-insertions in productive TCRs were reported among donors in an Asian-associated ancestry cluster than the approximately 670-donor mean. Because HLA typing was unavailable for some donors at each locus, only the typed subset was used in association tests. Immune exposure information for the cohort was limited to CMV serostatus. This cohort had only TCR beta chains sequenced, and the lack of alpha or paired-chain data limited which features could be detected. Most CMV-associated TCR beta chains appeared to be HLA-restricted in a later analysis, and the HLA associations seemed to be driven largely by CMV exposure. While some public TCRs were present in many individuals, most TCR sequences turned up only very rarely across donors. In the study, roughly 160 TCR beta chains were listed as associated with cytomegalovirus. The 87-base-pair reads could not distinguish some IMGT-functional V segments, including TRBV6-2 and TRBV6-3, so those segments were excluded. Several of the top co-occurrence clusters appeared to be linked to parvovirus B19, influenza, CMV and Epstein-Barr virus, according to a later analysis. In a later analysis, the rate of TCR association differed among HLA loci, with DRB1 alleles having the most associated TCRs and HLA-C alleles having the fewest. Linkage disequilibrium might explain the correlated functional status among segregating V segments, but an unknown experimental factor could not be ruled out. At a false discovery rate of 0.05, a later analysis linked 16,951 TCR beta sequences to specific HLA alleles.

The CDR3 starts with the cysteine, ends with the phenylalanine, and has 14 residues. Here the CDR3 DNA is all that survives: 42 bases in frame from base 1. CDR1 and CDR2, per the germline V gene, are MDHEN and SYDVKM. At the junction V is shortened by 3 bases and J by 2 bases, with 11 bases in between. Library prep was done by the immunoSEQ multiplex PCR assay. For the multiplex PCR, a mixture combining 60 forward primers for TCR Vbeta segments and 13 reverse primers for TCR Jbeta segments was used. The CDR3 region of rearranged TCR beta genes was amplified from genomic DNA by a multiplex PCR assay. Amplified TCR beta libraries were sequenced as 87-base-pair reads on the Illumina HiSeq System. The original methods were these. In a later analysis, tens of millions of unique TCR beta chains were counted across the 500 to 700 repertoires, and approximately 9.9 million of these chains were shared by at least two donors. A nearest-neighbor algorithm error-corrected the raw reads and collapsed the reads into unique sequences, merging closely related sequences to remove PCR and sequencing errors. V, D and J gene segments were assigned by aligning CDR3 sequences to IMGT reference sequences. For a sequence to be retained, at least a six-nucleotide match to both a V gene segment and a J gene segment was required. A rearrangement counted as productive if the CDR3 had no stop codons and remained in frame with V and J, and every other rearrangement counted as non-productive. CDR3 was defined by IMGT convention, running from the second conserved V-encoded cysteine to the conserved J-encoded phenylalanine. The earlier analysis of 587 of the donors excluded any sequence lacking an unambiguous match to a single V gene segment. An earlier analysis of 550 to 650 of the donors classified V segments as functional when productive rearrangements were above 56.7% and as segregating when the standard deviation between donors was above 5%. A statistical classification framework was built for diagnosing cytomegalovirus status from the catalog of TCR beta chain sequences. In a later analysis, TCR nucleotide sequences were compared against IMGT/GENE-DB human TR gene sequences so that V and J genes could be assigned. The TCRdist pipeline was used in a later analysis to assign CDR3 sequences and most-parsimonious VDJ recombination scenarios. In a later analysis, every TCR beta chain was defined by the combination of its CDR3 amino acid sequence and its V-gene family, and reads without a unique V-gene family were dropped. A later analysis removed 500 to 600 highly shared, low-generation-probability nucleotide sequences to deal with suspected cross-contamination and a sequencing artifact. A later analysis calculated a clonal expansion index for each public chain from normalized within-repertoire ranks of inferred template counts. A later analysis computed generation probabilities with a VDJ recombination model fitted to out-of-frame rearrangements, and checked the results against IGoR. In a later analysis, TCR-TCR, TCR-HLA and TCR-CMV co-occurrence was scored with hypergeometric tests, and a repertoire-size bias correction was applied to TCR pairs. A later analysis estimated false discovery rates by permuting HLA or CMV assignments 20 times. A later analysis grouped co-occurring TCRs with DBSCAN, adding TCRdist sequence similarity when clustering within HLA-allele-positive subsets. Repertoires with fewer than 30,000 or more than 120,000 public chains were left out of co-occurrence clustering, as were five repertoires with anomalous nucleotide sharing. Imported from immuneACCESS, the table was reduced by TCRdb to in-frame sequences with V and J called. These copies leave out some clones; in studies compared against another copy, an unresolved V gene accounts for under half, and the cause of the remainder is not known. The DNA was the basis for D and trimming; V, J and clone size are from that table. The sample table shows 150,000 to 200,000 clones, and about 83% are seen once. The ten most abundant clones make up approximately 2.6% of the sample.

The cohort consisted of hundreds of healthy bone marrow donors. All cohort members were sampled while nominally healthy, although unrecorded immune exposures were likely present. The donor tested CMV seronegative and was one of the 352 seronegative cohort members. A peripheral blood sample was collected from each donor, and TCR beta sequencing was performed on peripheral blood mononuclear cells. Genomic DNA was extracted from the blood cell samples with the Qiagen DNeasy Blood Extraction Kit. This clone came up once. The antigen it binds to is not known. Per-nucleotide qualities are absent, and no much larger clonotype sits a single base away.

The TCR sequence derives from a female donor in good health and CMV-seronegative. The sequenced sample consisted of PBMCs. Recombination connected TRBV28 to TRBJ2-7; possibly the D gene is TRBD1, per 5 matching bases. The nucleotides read TGTGCCAGCAGTTTCCCGCCAGGGACCTACGAGCAGTACTTC. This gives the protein CASSFPPGTYEQYF.